What follows are 29 T cell receptor beta chains derived from one specimen sequenced in a study of cytomegalovirus exposure and HLA in healthy donors. The PCR ran on 60 Vbeta and 13 Jbeta primers. The protocol was immunoSEQ multiplex PCR, while the TCRdb copy is restricted to in-frame clones and leaves out a portion. The sample records 100,000 to 150,000 clones, approximately 75% being singletons. Sequences were obtained from PBMCs. The receptor source for this set is a woman aged 45 to 65 in good health and CMV-seronegative.

This chain joins TRBV4-3 and TRBJ1-3; 7 bases agree with TRBD1. This CDR3 contains 16 residues. CDR1 is LGHNA and CDR2 is YSLEER in the germline V gene. V was pared by 3 bases and J by 0 bases, with 5 bases of the junction left unmatched. This CDR3 is CASSQSPGGSGNTIYF. CDR3 bases: TGCGCCAGCAGCCAGTCCCCAGGGGGCTCTGGAAACACCATATATTTT.

The genes are TRBV5-1 and TRBJ2-1; TRBD2 might be the D (6 bases). V gave up 4 bases and J gave up 1 base, with 15 bases separating them. CDR3 size: 16 residues. Germline V CDR1 and CDR2: SGHRS, YFSETQ. CDR3 in amino acids: CASSSTNGSSYNEQFF. DNA for the CDR3: TGCGCCAGCAGCAGTACTAACGGGAGTTCCTACAATGAGCAGTTCTTC. The full variable domain, with the rest looked up from reference TRBV5-1 and TRBJ2-1, is KAGVTQTPRYLIKTRGQQVTLSCSPISGHRSVSWYQQTPGQGLQFLFEYFSETQRNKGNFPGRFSGRQFSNSRSEMNVSTLELGDSALYLCASSSTNGSSYNEQFFGPGTRLTVL.

The rearrangement links TRBV6-6 to TRBJ2-2; TRBD2 matches 8 bases. The germline CDR1 and CDR2 sequences are MNHNY and SVGAGI (reference sequence). V lost 6 bases to trimming and J lost 10 bases; unmatched junction nucleotides: 13. The CDR3 has 15 amino acids. The CDR3 region is CASRDPGLDDEELFF. The DNA for the CDR3 is TGTGCCAGCAGGGACCCGGGACTAGATGATGAGGAGCTGTTTTTT.

The chain uses TRBV11-1 and TRBJ2-7; 12 bases agree with TRBD2. Germline CDR1 reads SGHAT; CDR2 reads FQDESV (reference sequence). The CDR3 consists of 18 residues. The ends lost 3 bases at V and 5 bases at J; junction bases unmatched: 14. The CDR3 bases are TGTGCCAGCAGCTTTGACCCCTCGACTAGCGGGAGTATCGACGAGCAGTACTTC. Its protein product is CASSFDPSTSGSIDEQYF.

The chain combines TRBV10-1 with TRBJ1-5; perhaps TRBD1 as D (6 bases). The CDR3 has 14 amino acids. The V gene's germline CDR1 is WNHNN and CDR2 SYGVQD (reference sequence). V was trimmed by 5 bases and J by 2 bases, leaving 10 bases between them. The CDR3 reads CASSLDSRNQPQHF. For the CDR3, the DNA is TGCGCCAGCAGTCTGGACAGCCGCAATCAGCCCCAGCATTTT.

The rearrangement links TRBV10-3 to TRBJ2-6, with D maybe TRBD2 (5 bases). CDR3 size: 15 residues. Trimming took 2 bases from V and 4 from J, leaving 9 bases between them. Germline-derived CDR1 and CDR2 are ENHRY and SYGVKD. CDR3 protein: CAISETSTGANVLTF. The DNA of the CDR3 is TGTGCCATCAGTGAGACTAGTACCGGGGCCAACGTCCTGACTTTC.

The chain is built from TRBV5-4 and TRBJ2-7; D perhaps matches TRBD2 (7 bases). The CDR3 runs to 15 residues. The germline V gene has CDR1 SGHNT and CDR2 YYREEE (reference sequence). The germline V and J ends were trimmed by 4 bases and 5 bases, with 19 bases remaining between them. The CDR3, as DNA: TGTGCCAGCAGCATAGCGCGGGGGCTTATCGACGAGCAGTACTTC. Protein: CASSIARGLIDEQYF.

The chain employs TRBV30 and TRBJ2-6, with TRBD1 matching 7 bases. Germline trimming cut 4 bases from V and 0 bases from J; bases unmatched to any gene: 6. Germline CDR1 reads GTSNPN; CDR2 reads SVGIG (reference sequence). The CDR3 has 16 residues. The CDR3 here is CAWNRGIGSGANVLTF. The CDR3 region has the DNA TGTGCCTGGAACAGGGGAATAGGCTCTGGGGCCAACGTCCTGACTTTC.

This chain connects TRBV7-9 to TRBJ2-7, with TRBD1 matching over 10 bases. Trimming cost V 10 bases and J 0 bases; bases outside gene matches: 15. The CDR3 is made up of 17 amino acids. Germline V gene data show CDR1 as SEHNR and CDR2 as FQNEAQ (reference sequence). The CDR3: CAIPGTGEEGGSYEQYF. The DNA for the CDR3 is TGTGCCATCCCAGGGACAGGGGAGGAAGGGGGCTCCTACGAGCAGTACTTC.

The chain carries TRBV5-8 and TRBJ1-1; D is possibly TRBD1 (6 bases). The CDR3 loop spans 12 amino acids. Between the trimmed V and J ends, which lost 1 base and 9 bases, there was a span of 10 bases. CDR1 and CDR2 from the germline V gene are SGHTS and YDEGEE. This CDR3 reads CASSLTGSKAFF. The CDR3 bases are TGTGCCAGCAGCTTGACAGGGAGCAAAGCTTTCTTT. The full variable domain, in which reference TRBV5-8 and TRBJ1-1 provide the parts outside the CDR3, is EAGVTQSPTHLIKTRGQQATLRCSPISGHTSVYWYQQALGLGLQFLLWYDEGEERNRGNFPPRFSGRQFPNYSSELNVNALELEDSALYLCASSLTGSKAFFGQGTRLTVV.

The chain uses TRBV6-1 and TRBJ1-1, with D unclear. Trimming pared 4 bases from V and 12 bases from J, leaving 18 bases between. Per germline, CDR1 MNHNS and CDR2 SASEGT. The CDR3 covers 13 residues. CDR3 DNA: TGTGCCAGCAGTGCCAGAGGGCTATCTCACACTTTCTTT. It encodes CASSARGLSHTFF.

The chain is built from TRBV30 and TRBJ2-2; TRBD1 is a possible D gene (5 bases). The V gene's germline CDR1 is GTSNPN and CDR2 SVGIG (reference sequence). The CDR3 length is 14 residues. V was shortened by 5 bases and J by 1 base, with 11 bases between the two germline ends. The CDR3 protein is CAWEGAVNTGELFF. The DNA of the CDR3 is TGTGCCTGGGAAGGGGCGGTGAACACCGGGGAGCTGTTTTTT. Combining the CDR3 with reference TRBV30 and TRBJ2-2 gives the whole variable domain SQTIHQWPATLVQPVGSPLSLECTVEGTSNPNLYWYRQAAGRGLQLLFYSVGIGQISSEVPQNLSASRPQDRQFILSSKKLLLSDSGFYLCAWEGAVNTGELFFGEGSRLTVL.

This sequence joins TRBV14 and TRBJ2-1; 11 nucleotides match TRBD2. V dropped 5 bases and J dropped 0; count of bases not matched to a gene: 9. CDR1 and CDR2 (germline): SGHDN, FVKESK. This CDR3 has 18 amino acids. CDR3 DNA sequence: TGTGCCAGCAGCTGGGGACTAGCGGATAGATTCTCCTACAATGAGCAGTTCTTC. As protein: CASSWGLADRFSYNEQFF.

This clone showed up just a few times. The rearrangement joins TRBV7-9 to TRBJ2-5, with D perhaps TRBD2 (6 bases). This CDR3 is built from 14 residues. Germline CDR1 reads SEHNR; CDR2 reads FQNEAQ (reference sequence). The V end lost 4 bases, the J end lost 0 bases, and 9 bases lay between the germline ends. CDR3 residues: CASSSRLDQETQYF. As DNA, the CDR3 is TGTGCCAGCAGCTCGAGACTAGACCAAGAGACCCAGTACTTC.

This chain joins TRBV18 and TRBJ1-4; the D is unclear. The CDR3 extends over 12 amino acids. V was trimmed by 5 bases and J by 5 bases, leaving 6 bases between them. Germline-derived CDR1 and CDR2 are KGHSH and LQKENI. The CDR3 loop is CASSGGNEKLFF. For the CDR3, the DNA is TGTGCCAGCTCAGGAGGGAATGAAAAACTGTTTTTT. The complete variable domain, with remaining parts taken from reference TRBV18 and TRBJ1-4, reads NAGVMQNPRHLVRRRGQEARLRCSPMKGHSHVYWYRQLPEEGLKFMVYLQKENIIDESGMPKERFSAEFPKEGPSILRIQQVVRGDSAAYFCASSGGNEKLFFGSGTQLSVL.

The chain combines TRBV7-8 with TRBJ2-4, with 16 bases that match TRBD2. CDR3 size: 19 residues. The V segment lost 4 bases and the J segment 8 bases; nucleotides outside the gene matches: 14. Germline-derived CDR1 and CDR2 are SGHVS and FQNEAQ. The CDR3 nucleotides read TGTGCCAGCAGCTCCCCCAGGGGACTAGCGGGAGGGCCGTTTTACATTCAGTACTTC. It encodes CASSSPRGLAGGPFYIQYF.

The gene calls are TRBV11-3 and TRBJ2-1, with 10 positions matching TRBD2. Germline loops: CDR1 SGHNT, CDR2 YENEEA. V trimming: 1 base; J trimming: 8 bases; junction bases outside the gene matches: 8. The CDR3 spans 16 residues. The chain's CDR3 is CASSLVLAGEGDEQFF. The CDR3 DNA reads as TGTGCCAGCAGCTTAGTCCTAGCGGGAGAAGGCGATGAGCAGTTCTTC.

The chain has TRBV28 and TRBJ2-7, with 9 bases matching TRBD2. The germline CDR1 and CDR2 sequences are MDHEN and SYDVKM. CDR3 length: 14 amino acids. V shed 5 bases, J shed 5 bases, and the junction held 7 bases outside the gene matches. This CDR3 reads CASSLSGRFDEQYF. Here the CDR3 DNA reads TGTGCCAGCAGTCTTAGCGGGAGATTCGACGAGCAGTACTTC.

The J gene is TRBJ2-7, the V gene TRBV14; possible D gene TRBD1, 5 bases. Looked up from germline, CDR1 is SGHDN and CDR2 is FVKESK. The CDR3 consists of 15 residues. V lost 1 base and J 3 bases, leaving 13 bases between the germline ends. The DNA of the CDR3 is TGTGCCAGCAGCCAAGTGTCCTTAAGGGGCTACGAGCAGTACTTC. Amino acids: CASSQVSLRGYEQYF.

CDR3 nucleotides: TGTGCCAGCAGTGAATTCGCGGGAGTGGGACAGGCAGATACGCAGTATTTT. It specifies CASSEFAGVGQADTQYF. The V gene is TRBV6-1, the J gene TRBJ2-3; maybe TRBD1 (8 bases). Deletions cut 2 bases from V and 4 bases from J, with 19 bases between. CDR3 length: 17 residues. CDR1 is MNHNS and CDR2 is SASEGT in the germline V gene.

The gene calls are TRBV28 and TRBJ1-5, with D perhaps matching TRBD1 (5 bases). Looked up from germline, CDR1 is MDHEN and CDR2 is SYDVKM. The CDR3 loop spans 14 amino acids. The germline V and J ends were trimmed by 2 bases and 4 bases, with 9 bases remaining between them. The CDR3 loop is CASSLGAKNQPQHF. The DNA of the CDR3 is TGTGCCAGCAGTTTAGGGGCGAAAAATCAGCCCCAGCATTTT. Combining the CDR3 with reference TRBV28 and TRBJ1-5 gives the whole variable domain DVKVTQSSRYLVKRTGEKVFLECVQDMDHENMFWYRQDPGLGLRLIYFSYDVKMKEKGDIPEGYSVSREKKERFSLILESASTNQTSMYLCASSLGAKNQPQHFGDGTRLSIL.

CDR3 loop: CAWSGDRVYEQYF. The CDR3 nucleotides are TGTGCCTGGAGTGGGGACAGGGTCTACGAGCAGTACTTC. The gene calls are TRBV30 and TRBJ2-5; 9 bases are shared with TRBD1. TRBJ2-7 explains the end of the DNA better; the J call may be wrong. The CDR3 spans 13 residues. CDR1 is GTSNPN and CDR2 is SVGIG in the germline V gene (reference sequence).

The V gene is TRBV28, the J gene TRBJ1-1; D gene uncertain. Deletions cut 2 bases from V and 0 bases from J, with 13 bases between. The CDR3 contains 16 residues. Looked up from germline, CDR1 is MDHEN and CDR2 is SYDVKM. The CDR3 spells CASSLKVWRMNTEAFF. The CDR3 DNA follows: TGTGCCAGCAGTTTAAAAGTGTGGAGGATGAACACTGAAGCTTTCTTT. The full variable domain, completed using reference TRBV28 and TRBJ1-1, is DVKVTQSSRYLVKRTGEKVFLECVQDMDHENMFWYRQDPGLGLRLIYFSYDVKMKEKGDIPEGYSVSREKKERFSLILESASTNQTSMYLCASSLKVWRMNTEAFFGQGTRLTVV.

V gene TRBV6-5 combines with J gene TRBJ1-1; no clear D. The CDR3 consists of 14 residues. V was trimmed by 1 base and J by 3 bases, leaving 9 bases between them. Germline CDR1 reads MNHEY; CDR2 reads SVGAGI. CDR3 sequence reads: CASSYYPRDTEAFF. The CDR3 DNA sequence: TGTGCCAGCAGTTACTATCCGAGGGACACTGAAGCTTTCTTT.

The chain couples TRBV19 to TRBJ2-1; 11 bases line up with TRBD2. The CDR3 consists of 15 residues. The germline gives CDR1 LNHDA, CDR2 SQIVND (reference sequence). V lost 2 bases, J lost 6 bases, and 3 bases stayed unmatched. Written as DNA, the CDR3 is TGTGCCAGTAGTATAACTAGCGGGAGTGCCAATGAGCAGTTCTTC. This translates into CASSITSGSANEQFF.

The chain has TRBV6-5 and TRBJ2-5; the D gene is possibly TRBD1 (5 bases). Germline CDR1 is MNHEY and CDR2 is SVGAGI. With 0 bases removed from V and 3 bases from J, the gap between germline ends came to 8 bases. This CDR3 is 14 amino acids long. The CDR3 coding sequence is TGTGCCAGCAGTTACTCGGGCAGGGAAGAGACCCAGTACTTC. As protein: CASSYSGREETQYF.

The chain is built from TRBV19 and TRBJ1-5; maybe TRBD1 (6 bases). The CDR3 runs 14 residues. The V gene's germline CDR1 is LNHDA and CDR2 SQIVND (reference sequence). V was shortened by 10 bases and J by 2 bases, with 15 bases between the two germline ends. CDR3 sequence reads: CATMQGGGNQPQHF. The CDR3 nucleotides are TGTGCCACCATGCAAGGGGGAGGCAATCAGCCCCAGCATTTT.

The gene calls are TRBV27 and TRBJ2-5; 10 bases are a match to TRBD2. This CDR3 has 17 residues. V lost 5 bases, J lost 2 bases, and 11 bases stayed unmatched. Germline lookup yields CDR1 MNHEY and CDR2 SMNVEV (reference sequence). CDR3 residues: CASSPGPGLAEQETQYF. In DNA form, the CDR3 reads TGTGCCAGCAGTCCGGGCCCCGGACTAGCGGAGCAAGAGACCCAGTACTTC.

The chain couples TRBV9 to TRBJ2-5; possible D gene TRBD1, 5 bases. This CDR3 has 14 amino acids. Germline loops: CDR1 SGDLS, CDR2 YYNGEE. The ends were cut back, 0 bases at V and 2 bases at J, with 8 bases in the middle. CDR3 sequence (DNA): TGTGCCAGCAGCGTAGGTCAGGGACAAGAGACCCAGTACTTC. This translates into CASSVGQGQETQYF. Looking up the rest from reference TRBV9 and TRBJ2-5 gives the full variable domain: DSGVTQTPKHLITATGQRVTLRCSPRSGDLSVYWYQQSLDQGLQFLIQYYNGEERAKGNILERFSAQQFPDLHSELNLSSLELGDSALYFCASSVGQGQETQYFGPGTRLLVL.